Each of the 32 T cell receptor beta chains below was sequenced from the same sample in a study of T cells after yellow fever vaccination. MiXCR, run by TCRdb on the 5' RACE reads, gives a single entry per CDR3 protein. The sample holds fewer than 650,000 distinct CDR3 sequences, around a fifth seen once. Sequencing used PBMCs, obtained approximately 20 days after the first yellow fever vaccination. Receptor source: a man aged 18-30 years who received the YFV17D yellow fever vaccine.

The chain uses TRBV7-2 and TRBJ2-1, with TRBD2 matching 8 bases. Germline CDR1 and CDR2: SGHTA and FQGNSA. V lost 6 bases, J lost 3 bases, and 4 bases stayed unmatched. The CDR3 spans 14 residues. The DNA of the CDR3 is TGTGCCAGCAGACGGGAGGGATTCTACAATGAGCAGTTCTTC. Its translation is CASRREGFYNEQFF.

This clonotype showed up many times. This chain joins TRBV6-6 and TRBJ1-4; D not certain. From germline, CDR1 is MNHNY and CDR2 SVGAGI (reference sequence). The V end lost 6 bases, the J end lost 4 bases, and 9 bases lay between the germline ends. This CDR3 region has 13 residues. DNA for the CDR3: TGTGCCAGCAGGGACGGAATTAATGAAAAACTGTTTTTT. It specifies CASRDGINEKLFF.

This clonotype was seen only a few times. The chain is built from TRBV3-1 and TRBJ2-5, with D unclear. The CDR3 is 16 residues long. The V gene's germline CDR1 is LGHDT and CDR2 YNNKEL (reference sequence). Trimming left V 0 bases short and J 0 bases short, with 11 bases between. The CDR3 is CASSQDLAGYQETQYF. The CDR3 DNA follows: TGTGCCAGCAGCCAAGATCTCGCCGGATACCAAGAGACCCAGTACTTC.

The chain's CDR3 is CASGTGGGGNEQFF. As DNA, the CDR3 is TGTGCCAGCGGGACTGGGGGGGGAGGCAATGAGCAGTTCTTC. This rearrangement joins TRBV4-2 to TRBJ2-1; 7 bases agree with TRBD2. V lost 8 bases, J lost 6 bases, and 10 bases stayed unmatched. The CDR3 extends over 14 amino acids. Looked up from germline, CDR1 is LGHNA and CDR2 is YNFKEQ.

Only a few counts were recorded for this clonotype. The chain is built from TRBV6-1 and TRBJ1-1; 7 bases agree with TRBD1. Per the germline V gene, CDR1 is MNHNS and CDR2 is SASEGT. The CDR3 loop spans 15 amino acids. Losses at the gene ends were 6 bases for V and 1 base for J; bases not matched to a gene: 8. CDR3 DNA sequence: TGTGCCAGCAGGCCTAACAGGGGCTGGAACACTGAAGCTTTCTTT. Protein product: CASRPNRGWNTEAFF.

This clonotype was counted only a few times. V and J are TRBV6-1 and TRBJ1-1; possible D gene TRBD1, 6 bases. V was pared by 4 bases and J by 1 base, with 10 bases between. Germline V gene data show CDR1 as MNHNS and CDR2 as SASEGT. This CDR3 contains 14 residues. Here the CDR3 DNA reads TGTGCCAGCAGTGTGACAGGATCGAACACTGAAGCTTTCTTT. Translating it yields CASSVTGSNTEAFF.

V usage is TRBV5-5 and J usage is TRBJ1-6, with 7 positions matching TRBD1. Germline-derived CDR1 and CDR2 are SGHKS and YYEKEE (reference sequence). Trimming removed 4 bases from V and 7 bases from J; junction bases left unmatched: 8. CDR3 length: 15 residues. The CDR3 spells CASSPDGTVNSPLHF. The CDR3, as DNA: TGTGCCAGCAGCCCCGATGGGACAGTCAATTCACCCCTCCACTTT. The complete variable domain, with remaining parts taken from reference TRBV5-5 and TRBJ1-6, reads DAGVTQSPTHLIKTRGQQVTLRCSPISGHKSVSWYQQVLGQGPQFIFQYYEKEERGRGNFPDRFSARQFPNYSSELNVNALLLGDSALYLCASSPDGTVNSPLHFGNGTRLTVT.

This chain connects TRBV9 to TRBJ2-3; TRBD2 aligns across 12 bases. The germline V gene has CDR1 SGDLS and CDR2 YYNGEE. The V and J ends lost 1 base and 7 bases, in that order; junction bases with no gene match: 4. The length of the CDR3 is 15 residues. The CDR3 here is CASSVLAGGPNTQYF. CDR3 DNA sequence: TGTGCCAGCAGCGTACTAGCGGGGGGGCCGAATACGCAGTATTTT. Full variable domain (rest looked up from reference TRBV9 and TRBJ2-3): DSGVTQTPKHLITATGQRVTLRCSPRSGDLSVYWYQQSLDQGLQFLIQYYNGEERAKGNILERFSAQQFPDLHSELNLSSLELGDSALYFCASSVLAGGPNTQYFGPGTRLTVL.

This clonotype was detected a few times. This rearrangement joins TRBV14 to TRBJ2-2; D is undetermined. Germline values: CDR1 SGHDN, CDR2 FVKESK. The CDR3 is 13 residues long. V was clipped by 9 bases and J by 3 bases, with 11 bases between them. This CDR3 reads CARLNRDTGELFF. In nucleotides, the CDR3 is TGTGCCAGATTGAACAGAGACACCGGGGAGCTGTTTTTT.

This clonotype was counted a few times. V is TRBV19 and J is TRBJ2-2; TRBD1 matches at 9 bases. Germline-derived CDR1 and CDR2 are LNHDA and SQIVND (reference sequence). The length of the CDR3 is 15 residues. V was pared by 5 bases and J by 9 bases, with 10 bases of the junction left unmatched. The CDR3 spells CASSATGGAGRELFF. The CDR3 DNA reads TGTGCCAGTAGTGCCACAGGGGGCGCTGGCCGGGAGCTGTTTTTT.

Here the CDR3 reads CASSVGGRAKNIQYF. CDR3 DNA sequence: TGTGCCAGCAGCGTCGGCGGGAGAGCCAAAAACATTCAGTACTTC. The chain carries TRBV9 and TRBJ2-4; 7 positions match TRBD2. The ends lost 2 bases at V and 0 bases at J; junction bases unmatched: 2. CDR1 SGDLS and CDR2 YYNGEE come from the germline V gene. CDR3 size: 15 residues.

This clonotype appeared a few times. The V and J genes are TRBV5-1 and TRBJ2-1, with unresolved D. V lost 0 bases and J 2 bases, leaving 9 bases between the germline ends. Germline V gives CDR1 SGHRS, CDR2 YFSETQ. This CDR3 has 15 amino acids. The CDR3 nucleotides are TGCGCCAGCAGCTTGGAGTCGAGGACCTACAATGAGCAGTTCTTC. It codes for CASSLESRTYNEQFF.

This sequence joins TRBV7-9 and TRBJ2-3, with 9 bases lining up with TRBD1. Germline loops: CDR1 SEHNR, CDR2 FQNEAQ (reference sequence). This CDR3 comprises 15 residues. V gave up 5 bases and J gave up 4 bases; unmatched junction bases: 7. The CDR3 loop is CASSRPTGGPDTQYF. In nucleotides, the CDR3 is TGTGCCAGCAGCCGACCTACAGGGGGCCCAGATACGCAGTATTTT.

This clonotype was seen repeatedly, ten times or more. The chain combines TRBV7-7 with TRBJ2-3, with D perhaps matching TRBD1 (6 bases). Germline loops: CDR1 SSHAT, CDR2 FNYEAQ (reference sequence). This CDR3 spans 15 amino acids. Trimming left V 0 bases short and J 0 bases short, with 7 bases between. CDR3 protein: CASSLAGASTDTQYF. In DNA, the CDR3 is TGTGCCAGCAGCTTAGCGGGGGCCAGCACAGATACGCAGTATTTT.

The gene calls are TRBV4-1 and TRBJ2-7; a possible D gene is TRBD1 (6 bases). Germline V gene data show CDR1 as MGHRA and CDR2 as YSYEKL. This CDR3 has 16 residues. Trimming left V 0 bases short and J 4 bases short, with 16 bases between. The CDR3 DNA reads as TGCGCCAGCAGCCAAGATCCGACAGGTTATCGATACGAGCAGTACGTC. Translating it yields CASSQDPTGYRYEQYV.

This clonotype has just a few counts. The V gene is TRBV15, the J gene TRBJ1-2; D is ambiguous. This CDR3 region has 12 residues. Per germline, CDR1 LNHNV and CDR2 YYDKDF (reference sequence). V shed 0 bases and J shed 2 bases, with 1 base lying between them. The CDR3 region is CATSRENYGYTF. In nucleotides, the CDR3 is TGTGCCACCAGCAGAGAAAACTATGGCTACACCTTC.

The rearrangement uses TRBV18 and TRBJ2-1, with 7 bases matching TRBD2. Germline trimming cut 1 base from V and 7 bases from J; bases unmatched to any gene: 4. CDR1 and CDR2 (germline): KGHSH, LQKENI. This CDR3 is built from 14 residues. The CDR3 DNA sequence: TGTGCCAGCTCACCACTGTCCGGGGGGAATGAGCAGTTCTTC. It translates to CASSPLSGGNEQFF. Together with reference TRBV18 and TRBJ2-1, the CDR3 gives the full variable domain: NAGVMQNPRHLVRRRGQEARLRCSPMKGHSHVYWYRQLPEEGLKFMVYLQKENIIDESGMPKERFSAEFPKEGPSILRIQQVVRGDSAAYFCASSPLSGGNEQFFGPGTRLTVL.

This chain links TRBV18 with TRBJ2-7; possibly TRBD2 for D (6 bases). CDR1 KGHSH and CDR2 LQKENI come from the germline V gene. Trimming shortened V by 1 base and J by 4 bases, and 17 bases separated the two germline ends. There are 16 residues in the CDR3. CDR3 amino acids: CASSPLAGKRSYEQYF. The CDR3 DNA reads TGTGCCAGCTCACCACTGGCGGGGAAACGCTCTTACGAGCAGTACTTC.

The chain is built from TRBV5-8 and TRBJ2-3; the match to TRBD2 covers 9 bases. Losses at the gene ends were 0 bases for V and 4 bases for J; bases not matched to a gene: 6. Germline V gene data show CDR1 as SGHTS and CDR2 as YDEGEE. The CDR3 covers 16 residues. The DNA for the CDR3 is TGTGCCAGCAGCTTGGGGGGGACTAGCAGAGCAGATACGCAGTATTTT. Protein sequence: CASSLGGTSRADTQYF.

This chain uses TRBV10-2 with TRBJ2-1; 11 positions match TRBD2. After removal of 5 bases from V and 0 bases from J, the junction contained 9 bases not matched to a gene. The CDR3 length is 18 residues. CDR1 is WSHSY and CDR2 is SAAADI in the germline V gene. CDR3 DNA sequence: TGCGCCAGCAGTAAACTGACTAGCGGGACGAGCTCCTACAATGAGCAGTTCTTC. Protein product: CASSKLTSGTSSYNEQFF.

In its sample, this clonotype was seen a few times. CDR3 in amino acids: CAISGSHLYNEQFF. CDR3 nucleotides: TGTGCCATCAGTGGGTCCCACTTATACAATGAGCAGTTCTTC. The rearrangement uses TRBV10-3 and TRBJ2-1; D is undetermined. The V end was cut by 4 bases, the J end by 4 bases, with 11 bases between. CDR1 is ENHRY and CDR2 is SYGVKD in the germline V gene. This CDR3 is built from 14 residues.

The chain combines TRBV5-1 with TRBJ2-5; 14 positions agree with TRBD2. V shed 6 bases, J shed 4 bases, and the junction held 8 bases outside the gene matches. This CDR3 has 16 amino acids. Germline V gene sequence: CDR1 SGHRS, CDR2 YFSETQ. The chain's CDR3 is CASTRTSGGRGETQYF. As DNA, the CDR3 is TGCGCCAGCACCCGGACTAGCGGGGGGCGTGGAGAGACCCAGTACTTC.

This clonotype was seen a handful of times. The chain joins TRBV6-2 or TRBV6-3 to TRBJ1-2; D possibly corresponds to TRBD1 (5 bases). V was trimmed by 1 base and J by 4 bases, leaving 10 bases between them. Germline CDR1 MNHEY, CDR2 SVGEGT. The CDR3 runs 14 residues. In DNA, the CDR3 is TGTGCCAGCAGTTACTTTGCGGGGACCTATGGCTACACCTTC. It yields the protein CASSYFAGTYGYTF.

The chain combines TRBV18 with TRBJ1-1; the D is unclear. The V and J ends lost 4 bases and 0 bases respectively, with 15 bases between them. This CDR3 has 16 residues. From germline, CDR1 is KGHSH and CDR2 LQKENI. The CDR3 spells CASSLNGRGMNTEAFF. Written as DNA, the CDR3 is TGTGCCAGCTCACTAAACGGACGGGGAATGAACACTGAAGCTTTCTTT.

The V and J genes are TRBV5-1 and TRBJ2-5, with 9 bases that match TRBD1. The CDR3 runs to 14 residues. Germline V gives CDR1 SGHRS, CDR2 YFSETQ. V shed 7 bases, J shed 2 bases, and the junction held 6 bases outside the gene matches. The CDR3 nucleotides read TGCGCCAGCCTTGCTGGGACAGGGCAAGAGACCCAGTACTTC. Translation: CASLAGTGQETQYF.

This clonotype was counted a few times. The rearrangement joins TRBV7-2 to TRBJ2-1, with 8 bases matching TRBD1. Germline CDR1 is SGHTA and CDR2 is FQGNSA. With 1 base clipped from V and 6 bases from J, the junction kept 8 bases outside the gene matches. The length of the CDR3 is 16 residues. The CDR3 bases are TGTGCCAGCAGCTTAGGGGCGGACAGGGCAGGCAATGAGCAGTTCTTC. It translates to CASSLGADRAGNEQFF.

This clonotype is categorized as medium-sized. The chain combines TRBV25-1 with TRBJ2-1; maybe TRBD1 (6 bases). CDR3 length equals 15 residues. The ends were cut back, 4 bases at V and 7 bases at J, with 17 bases in the middle. Germline CDR1 MGHDK, CDR2 SYGVNS. CDR3 sequence: CASSAAPGDRNEQFF. The CDR3 nucleotides are TGTGCCAGCAGTGCCGCACCAGGGGATCGGAATGAGCAGTTCTTC.

The rearrangement uses TRBV7-9 and TRBJ2-3, with D possibly being TRBD2 (5 bases). CDR3 length: 14 amino acids. The V end lost 1 base, the J end lost 4 bases, and 9 bases lay between the germline ends. The germline V gene has CDR1 SEHNR and CDR2 FQNEAQ (reference sequence). The CDR3 is CASSLGGRADTQYF. The CDR3 bases are TGTGCCAGCAGCTTAGGCGGGCGCGCAGATACGCAGTATTTT.

The genes are TRBV21-1 and TRBJ1-1; the table's D call TRBD1 went unverified against the DNA. TRBV21-1 is labeled a pseudogene. This CDR3 has 15 amino acids. In nucleotides, the CDR3 is TGTGCCAGCAGCAACCTCGGGACAGGGGACCCTGAAGCTTTCTTT. Translated, it gives CASSNLGTGDPEAFF.

This clonotype was picked up a small number of times. This chain connects TRBV7-2 to TRBJ1-5; the D is unclear. Germline-derived CDR1 and CDR2 are SGHTA and FQGNSA. This CDR3 contains 13 residues. V gave up 1 base and J gave up 5 bases, with 6 bases separating them. The DNA of the CDR3 is TGTGCCAGCAGCTTAGAATCTTATCAGCCCCAGCATTTT. It codes for CASSLESYQPQHF.

This clonotype showed up just a few times. The J gene is TRBJ2-7, the V gene TRBV18, with D possibly TRBD1 on 6 matching bases. This CDR3 is 14 amino acids long. V lost 5 bases, J lost 2 bases, and 13 bases lay in between. Germline CDR1 is KGHSH and CDR2 is LQKENI. CDR3 residues: CASSEKQGPYEQYV. CDR3 nucleotides: TGTGCCAGCTCAGAAAAACAGGGCCCCTACGAGCAGTACGTC.

About this clonotype itself: A clone one base away is much larger, so this may be a read error. V is TRBV5-1 and J is TRBJ1-6; the D is unclear. V was cut by 0 bases and J by 10 bases, with 8 bases left in between. From germline, CDR1 is SGHRS and CDR2 YFSETQ. CDR3 length equals 13 residues. The CDR3 region is CASSLEPRSPLHF. In DNA form, the CDR3 reads TGCGCCAGCAGCTTGGAGCCCAGGTCACCCCTCCACTTT.